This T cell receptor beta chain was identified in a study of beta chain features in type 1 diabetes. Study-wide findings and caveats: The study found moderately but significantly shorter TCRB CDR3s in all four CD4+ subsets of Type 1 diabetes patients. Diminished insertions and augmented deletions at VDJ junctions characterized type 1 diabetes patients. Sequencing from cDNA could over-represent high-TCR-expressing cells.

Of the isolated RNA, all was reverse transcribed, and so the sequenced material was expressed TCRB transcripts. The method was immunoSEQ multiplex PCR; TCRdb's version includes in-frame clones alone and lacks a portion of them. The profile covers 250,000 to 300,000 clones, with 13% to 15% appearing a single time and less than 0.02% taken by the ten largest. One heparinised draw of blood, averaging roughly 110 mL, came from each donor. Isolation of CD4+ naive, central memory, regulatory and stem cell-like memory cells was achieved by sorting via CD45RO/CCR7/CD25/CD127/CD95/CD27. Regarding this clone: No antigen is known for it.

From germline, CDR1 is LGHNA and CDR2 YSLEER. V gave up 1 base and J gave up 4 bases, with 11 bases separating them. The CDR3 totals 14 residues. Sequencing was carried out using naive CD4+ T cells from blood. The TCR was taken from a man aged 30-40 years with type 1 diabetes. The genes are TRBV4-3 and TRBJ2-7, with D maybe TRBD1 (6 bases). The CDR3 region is CASSQAWDNYEQYF. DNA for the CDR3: TGCGCCAGCAGCCAAGCCTGGGACAATTACGAGCAGTACTTC.